The TCR beta chain under discussion was sequenced for a study of T cells in Graves' hyperthyroidism and ophthalmopathy. Regarding the study as a whole: Ophthalmopathy was predicted by the model a median of 6.5 months ahead of onset. Within blood appeared most thyroid clonotypes that had expanded above 0.001.

This clonotype was recorded a few times. Its specificity is not known. Authors of the study amplified TCR beta CDR3 regions from RNA transcripts. Carried out on the TCR CDR3, a first-round RT-PCR used the HTBI primer set. From the multiplex PCR reads, TCRdb called clonotypes with MiXCR, one entry per CDR3 protein. The sample includes approximately 380,000 distinct CDR3 sequences, over 11% of them seen just once. Patients were excluded because of uncontrolled infection, other autoimmune disease, pregnancy or lactation. Clinical symptoms, serum thyroxine and TRAb, thyroid ultrasound and orbital computed tomography were used for the diagnoses. This receptor was taken from a man between 50 and 59 years old with Graves' ophthalmopathy. The sequenced material came from blood.

The CDR3 DNA follows: TGTGCCACCAGCAGAGGTTCCCAGAGGGAAAAACTGTTTTTT. This encodes CATSRGSQREKLFF. The V call is TRBV15, the J call TRBJ1-4, with D uncertain. Germline-derived CDR1 and CDR2 are LNHNV and YYDKDF (reference sequence). V was shortened by 1 base and J by 8 bases, with 11 bases between the two germline ends. This CDR3 has 14 residues.